Below, 18 T cell receptor beta chains from the same sample are listed, as sequenced in a study of blood T cell repertoires in COVID-19. Repertoires were generated with immunoSEQ multiplex PCR, while TCRdb's copy carries only in-frame clones and drops some. Among a few hundred thousand clones, about 85% were seen once, and the ten largest hold approximately 6.6%. The material sequenced was PBMCs or T cells enriched from blood (not recorded which). These receptors came from a woman between 45 and 65 years old who had been exposed to COVID-19.

The genes are TRBV6-5 and TRBJ1-1; 10 nucleotides align to TRBD1. Trimming at V came to 7 bases and at J to 1 base, leaving 6 bases not matched to a gene. This CDR3 comprises 15 residues. In germline, CDR1 is MNHEY, CDR2 SVGAGI. The CDR3 sequence: CASTRDRGRNTEAFF. In DNA, the CDR3 is TGTGCCAGCACCCGGGACAGGGGTAGGAACACTGAAGCTTTCTTT.

The chain links TRBV6-5 to TRBJ2-7, with TRBD2 as a possible D gene (6 bases). The length of the CDR3 is 16 residues. V was trimmed by 0 bases and J by 0 bases, leaving 12 bases between them. Germline loops: CDR1 MNHEY, CDR2 SVGAGI. The DNA of the CDR3 is TGTGCCAGCAGTTACTCGACGGGGGAGTCCTCCTACGAGCAGTACTTC. Translation gives CASSYSTGESSYEQYF.

V gene TRBV30 combines with J gene TRBJ2-3; 7 bases line up with TRBD2. The V gene's germline CDR1 is GTSNPN and CDR2 SVGIG (reference sequence). The CDR3 is 16 residues long. Trimming at V came to 7 bases and at J to 1 base, leaving 14 bases not matched to a gene. CDR3 sequence (DNA): TGTGCCTTCCTCGACCGTAGCGGGCCGCGCACAGATACGCAGTATTTT. Protein: CAFLDRSGPRTDTQYF. The full variable domain, in which reference TRBV30 and TRBJ2-3 provide the parts outside the CDR3, is SQTIHQWPATLVQPVGSPLSLECTVEGTSNPNLYWYRQAAGRGLQLLFYSVGIGQISSEVPQNLSASRPQDRQFILSSKKLLLSDSGFYLCAFLDRSGPRTDTQYFGPGTRLTVL.

V usage is TRBV28 and J usage is TRBJ1-3; D is unclear. The CDR3 loop spans 13 amino acids. V lost 2 bases to trimming and J lost 11 bases, with 13 bases between them. The germline gives CDR1 MDHEN, CDR2 SYDVKM. CDR3 amino acids: CASSLRLLGAIYF. DNA of the CDR3: TGTGCCAGCAGTTTACGTCTGCTCGGGGCCATATATTTT.

The V gene is TRBV28, the J gene TRBJ1-1; D is unresolved. The germline V gene has CDR1 MDHEN and CDR2 SYDVKM. V shed 2 bases and J shed 1 base, with 8 bases lying between them. The CDR3 contains 14 residues. CDR3 nucleotide sequence: TGTGCCAGCAGTTTACTCCTCGGGAACACTGAAGCTTTCTTT. This translates into CASSLLLGNTEAFF.

This chain links TRBV29-1 with TRBJ2-7; 9 bases map to TRBD2. With V trimmed by 6 bases and J by 3 bases, 3 bases remained unmatched. The germline V gene encodes CDR1 SQVTM and CDR2 ANQGSEA. The CDR3 spans 12 residues. Here the CDR3 DNA reads TGCAGCGTCTATAGCGGGAGCTACGAGCAGTACTTC. This translates into CSVYSGSYEQYF.

The chain joins TRBV6-6 to TRBJ1-2; 8 bases agree with TRBD1. This CDR3 is built from 15 residues. V was clipped by 2 bases and J by 5 bases; unmatched bases: 7. Germline V gives CDR1 MNHNY, CDR2 SVGAGI (reference sequence). In DNA form, the CDR3 reads TGTGCCAGCAGTTACGGTCAGGGGGCGGGTTATGGCTACACCTTC. As protein: CASSYGQGAGYGYTF.

The gene calls are TRBV25-1 and TRBJ1-5; D is unresolved. The germline V gene encodes CDR1 MGHDK and CDR2 SYGVNS. V was trimmed by 3 bases and J by 5 bases, leaving 14 bases between them. This CDR3 comprises 15 residues. Written as DNA, the CDR3 is TGTGCCAGCAGTGAGTCTGGCAGGTGGGATCAGCCCCAGCATTTT. As protein: CASSESGRWDQPQHF.

This clone was seen just once. This chain links TRBV10-3 with TRBJ2-3; 7 positions agree with TRBD2. Germline V gene data show CDR1 as ENHRY and CDR2 as SYGVKD. The CDR3 contains 13 residues. Trimming took 9 bases from V and 1 from J; bases not matched to a gene: 4. The CDR3 sequence: CAMGSGGTDTQYF. In nucleotides, the CDR3 is TGTGCCATGGGGAGCGGGGGCACAGATACGCAGTATTTT.

This chain links TRBV29-1 with TRBJ2-7; TRBD1 matches 7 bases. V shed 5 bases, J shed 6 bases, and the junction held 10 bases outside the gene matches. The germline CDR1 and CDR2 sequences are SQVTM and ANQGSEA. There are 13 residues in the CDR3. This chain's CDR3 is CSVQRGLAGEQYF. The CDR3 nucleotides are TGCAGCGTTCAAAGGGGGCTAGCTGGCGAGCAGTACTTC.

The genes are TRBV4-3 and TRBJ1-6; TRBD1 agrees at 7 bases. Germline V gene data show CDR1 as LGHNA and CDR2 as YSLEER. Trimming cost V 1 base and J 9 bases; bases outside gene matches: 6. The CDR3 is 15 amino acids. This CDR3 is CASSQVSQGRSPLHF. CDR3 sequence (DNA): TGCGCCAGCAGCCAAGTATCACAGGGGCGTTCACCCCTCCACTTT.

This chain connects TRBV7-9 to TRBJ2-3; TRBD2 aligns across 14 bases. The CDR3 spans 16 residues. CDR1 is SEHNR, CDR2 FQNEAQ, per germline (reference sequence). The ends lost 8 bases at V and 1 base at J; junction bases unmatched: 5. The CDR3 region is CASRTSGGLGTDTQYF. The DNA of the CDR3 is TGTGCCAGCCGGACTAGCGGGGGGCTGGGCACAGATACGCAGTATTTT.

CDR3 sequence: CASSQATGSNQPQHF. The CDR3 region has the DNA TGTGCCAGCAGCCAAGCTACAGGTAGCAATCAGCCCCAGCATTTT. The chain uses TRBV4-2 and TRBJ1-5, with a tentative D call TRBD1 (5 bases). The CDR3 is 15 amino acids. The germline CDR1 and CDR2 sequences are LGHNA and YNFKEQ. Trimming stripped 1 base from V and 0 bases from J, with 7 bases between.

This clone was seen a single time. The genes are TRBV11-2 and TRBJ2-3; no clear D. The CDR3 runs to 14 residues. Trimming left V 0 bases short and J 7 bases short, with 11 bases between. Germline-derived CDR1 and CDR2 are SGHAT and FQNNGV. CDR3 nucleotides: TGTGCCAGCAGCTTAGATTTTGCTATGTATACGCAGTATTTT. Translated, it gives CASSLDFAMYTQYF.

The genes are TRBV7-2 and TRBJ1-1; TRBD1 aligns across 9 bases. J gave up 3 bases and V 4 bases, and 3 bases lay outside the gene matches. The length of the CDR3 is 14 residues. The germline V gene has CDR1 SGHTA and CDR2 FQGNSA. CDR3 sequence: CASSSDRGDTEAFF. In nucleotides, the CDR3 is TGTGCCAGCAGCTCGGACAGGGGAGACACTGAAGCTTTCTTT.

As for this clone: In the same sample, other DNA sequences code for this CDR3. This chain joins TRBV5-4 and TRBJ1-2; 8 bases fit TRBD1. CDR1 and CDR2 (germline): SGHNT, YYREEE (reference sequence). The CDR3 extends over 15 amino acids. The ends lost 2 bases at V and 5 bases at J; junction bases unmatched: 8. The CDR3 protein is CASSLVGTGLYGYTF. CDR3 nucleotide sequence: TGTGCCAGCAGCTTAGTAGGGACAGGCCTATATGGCTACACCTTC.

V gene TRBV7-9 combines with J gene TRBJ1-5, with D possibly being TRBD1 (5 bases). With 1 base removed from V and 4 bases from J, the gap between germline ends came to 14 bases. The germline V gene encodes CDR1 SEHNR and CDR2 FQNEAQ (reference sequence). The CDR3 loop spans 16 amino acids. The CDR3: CASSLGSGYGNQPQHF. For the CDR3, the DNA is TGTGCCAGCAGCTTAGGATCAGGGTACGGGAATCAGCCCCAGCATTTT.

The chain employs TRBV7-9 and TRBJ1-5; 10 bases are a match to TRBD1. Unmatched junction bases numbered 2, after V lost 3 bases and J lost 3 bases. CDR3 length: 15 amino acids. Germline CDR1 reads SEHNR; CDR2 reads FQNEAQ (reference sequence). CDR3 amino acids: CASSLGQGINQPQHF. Here the CDR3 DNA reads TGTGCCAGCAGCTTGGGACAGGGGATCAATCAGCCCCAGCATTTT.